This T cell receptor (beta chain) was profiled in a study of T cells after yellow fever vaccination. This clonotype was counted ten times or more. What it recognizes is unknown. Looked up from germline, CDR1 is SGHRS and CDR2 is YFSETQ. Trimming removed 0 bases from V and 1 base from J; junction bases left unmatched: 6. This CDR3 is 16 amino acids long. The study's findings and limits: Contamination of FACS-sorted repertoires by abundant clonotypes from the bulk population could occur. Clonotype sharing between CD4 and CD8 compartments was small.

TCRdb recomputed calls from the 5' RACE reads with MiXCR, one row per CDR3 protein. Among about 160,000 distinct CDR3 sequences, around 7% were seen once, and the ten largest hold 2.5% to 3%. The sequencing here drew on CD4+ T cells sorted from PBMCs, taken 5 days after the first yellow fever vaccination. The J gene is TRBJ1-2, the V gene TRBV5-1; 7 nucleotides align to TRBD1. The origin of this receptor is a young man who received the YFV17D yellow fever vaccine. CDR3: CASSLAADRDNYGYTF. CDR3 nucleotides: TGCGCCAGCAGCTTGGCCGCCGACAGGGATAACTATGGCTACACCTTC.